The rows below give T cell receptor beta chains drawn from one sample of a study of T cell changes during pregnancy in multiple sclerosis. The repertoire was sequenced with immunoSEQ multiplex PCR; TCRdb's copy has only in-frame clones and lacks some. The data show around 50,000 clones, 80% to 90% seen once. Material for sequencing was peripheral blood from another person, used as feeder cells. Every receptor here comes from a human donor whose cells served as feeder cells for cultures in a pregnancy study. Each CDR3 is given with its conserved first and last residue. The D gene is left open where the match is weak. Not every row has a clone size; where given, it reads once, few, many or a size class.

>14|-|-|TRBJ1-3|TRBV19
CASSIRPTGNTIYF
TGTGCCAGTAGTATACGGCCTACTGGAAACACCATATATTTT
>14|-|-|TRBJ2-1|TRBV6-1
CASSDGYSYNEQFF
TGTGCCAGCAGTGACGGCTATTCCTACAATGAGCAGTTCTTC
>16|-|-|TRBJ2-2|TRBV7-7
CASSLLSGSNTGELFF
TGTGCTAGCAGCTTACTTTCCGGGTCGAACACCGGGGAGCTGTTTTTT
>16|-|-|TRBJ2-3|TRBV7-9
CASSLWLAADTDTQYF
TGTGCCAGCAGCTTATGGCTAGCAGCGGACACAGATACGCAGTATTTT
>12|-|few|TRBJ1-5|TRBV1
CTSSQETQPQHF
TGCACCAGCAGCCAAGAGACCCAGCCCCAGCATTTT
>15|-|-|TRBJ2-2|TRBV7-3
CASSSHPTNTGELFF
TGTGCCAGCAGCTCCCACCCTACTAACACCGGGGAGCTGTTTTTT
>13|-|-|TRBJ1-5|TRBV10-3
CAIRGQSNQPQHF
TGTGCCATCAGGGGACAAAGCAATCAGCCCCAGCATTTT
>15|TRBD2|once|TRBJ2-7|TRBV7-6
CASSLGYGRSYEQYF
TGTGCCAGCAGCTTAGGTTACGGGAGGAGTTACGAGCAGTACTTC
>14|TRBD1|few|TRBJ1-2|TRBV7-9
CASSLGDRGYGYTF
TGTGCCAGCAGCTTGGGGGACAGGGGGTACGGCTACACCTTC
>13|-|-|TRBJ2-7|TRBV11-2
CASSLGVVGEQYF
TGTGCCAGCAGCTTGGGAGTAGTGGGCGAGCAGTACTTC
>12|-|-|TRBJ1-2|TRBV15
CATSGINYGYTF
TGTGCCACCAGCGGAATAAACTATGGCTACACCTTC
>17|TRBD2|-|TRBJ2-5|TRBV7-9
CASSPTTSGGAEETQYF
TGTGCCAGCAGCCCAACCACTAGCGGGGGGGCCGAAGAGACCCAGTACTTC
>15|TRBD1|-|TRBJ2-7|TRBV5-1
CASSLGGTGHYEQYF
TGCGCCAGCAGCTTGGGTGGGACAGGGCACTACGAGCAGTACTTC
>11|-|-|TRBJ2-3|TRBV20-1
CSGGGANTQYF
TGCAGTGGTGGGGGGGCAAATACGCAGTATTTT
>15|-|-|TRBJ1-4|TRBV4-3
CASSQEGLSNEKLFF
TGCGCCAGCAGCCAAGAGGGCCTTTCTAATGAAAAACTGTTTTTT
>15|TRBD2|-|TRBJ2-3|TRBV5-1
CASSAGLAGADTQYF
TGCGCCAGCAGCGCGGGACTAGCGGGAGCGGATACGCAGTATTTT
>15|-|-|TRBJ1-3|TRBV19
CASSIDREERNTIYF
TGTGCCAGTAGTATAGATCGGGAGGAAAGAAACACCATATATTTT
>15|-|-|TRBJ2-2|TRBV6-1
CASSVSRGAGGELFF
TGTGCCAGCAGTGTATCAAGGGGAGCGGGCGGGGAGCTGTTTTTT
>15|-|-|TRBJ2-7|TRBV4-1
CASSQDLQGPYEQYF
TGCGCCAGCAGCCAAGATCTCCAGGGACCCTACGAGCAGTACTTC
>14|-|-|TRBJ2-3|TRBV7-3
CASSLLGTADTQYF
TGTGCCAGCAGCTTACTAGGGACCGCCGATACGCAGTATTTT
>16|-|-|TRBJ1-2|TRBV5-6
CASSLDWDSRNYGYTF
TGTGCCAGCAGCTTGGATTGGGACTCAAGAAACTATGGCTACACCTTC
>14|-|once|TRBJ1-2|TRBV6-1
CASSDDAPNYGYTF
TGTGCCAGCAGTGACGACGCGCCTAACTATGGCTACACCTTC
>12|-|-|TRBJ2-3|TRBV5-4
CASSQGSYTQYF
TGTGCCAGCAGTCAGGGGAGTTATACGCAGTATTTT
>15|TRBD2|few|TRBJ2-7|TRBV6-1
CASSEAAGGSYEQYF
TGTGCCAGCAGTGAAGCAGCGGGGGGCTCCTACGAGCAGTACTTC
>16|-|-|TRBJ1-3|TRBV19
CASSMTFGAYENTIYF
TGTGCCAGTAGTATGACTTTCGGAGCTTACGAAAACACCATATATTTT
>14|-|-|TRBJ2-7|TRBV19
CASSIGGGSYEQYF
TGTGCCAGTAGTATTGGAGGGGGAAGCTACGAGCAGTACTTC
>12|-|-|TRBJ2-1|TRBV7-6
CASSLVGYEQFF
TGTGCCAGCAGCTTAGTCGGGTATGAGCAGTTCTTC
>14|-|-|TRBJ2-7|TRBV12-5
CASGSDRSLYEQYF
TGTGCTAGTGGGTCTGACAGGTCGCTCTACGAGCAGTACTTC
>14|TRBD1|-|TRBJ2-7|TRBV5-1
CASKVTGYHYEQYF
TGCGCCAGTAAAGTGACAGGGTATCACTACGAGCAGTACTTC
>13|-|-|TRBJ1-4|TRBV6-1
CASKSGPNEKLFF
TGTGCCAGCAAATCCGGTCCTAATGAAAAACTGTTTTTT
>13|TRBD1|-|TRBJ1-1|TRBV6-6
CASSWDSNTEAFF
TGTGCCAGCAGTTGGGACAGCAACACTGAAGCTTTCTTT
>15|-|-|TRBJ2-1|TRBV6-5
CASSPPGSSYNEQFF
TGTGCCAGCAGTCCACCGGGGAGCTCCTACAATGAGCAGTTCTTC
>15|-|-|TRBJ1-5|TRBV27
CASSFRGDGNQPQHF
TGTGCCAGCAGTTTCCGGGGGGATGGCAATCAGCCCCAGCATTTT
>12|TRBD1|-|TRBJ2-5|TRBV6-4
CASRKTGKTQYF
TGTGCCAGCAGGAAGACAGGGAAGACCCAGTACTTC
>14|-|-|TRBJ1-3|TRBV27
CASSPRGLRDPIYF
TGTGCCAGCAGTCCACGTGGCCTTCGCGACCCCATATATTTT
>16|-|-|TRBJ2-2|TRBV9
CASSVAAGKKTGELFF
TGTGCCAGCAGCGTAGCGGCAGGGAAAAAAACCGGGGAGCTGTTTTTT
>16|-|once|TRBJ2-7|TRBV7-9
CASSSTNRDRAYEQYF
TGTGCCAGCAGCTCCACCAACCGGGACCGAGCCTACGAGCAGTACTTC
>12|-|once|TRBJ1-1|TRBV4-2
CASSRGGQEAFF
TGTGCCAGCAGCCGCGGTGGACAGGAAGCTTTCTTT
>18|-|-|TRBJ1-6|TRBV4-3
CASSQVLRGSSYNSPLHF
TGCGCCAGCAGCCAAGTTTTAAGGGGGAGCTCCTATAATTCACCCCTCCACTTT
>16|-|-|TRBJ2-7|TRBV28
CASSPRGSPSADEQYF
TGTGCCAGCAGCCCAAGGGGGAGTCCCTCGGCCGACGAGCAGTACTTC
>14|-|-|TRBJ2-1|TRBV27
CASSTVNAYNEQFF
TGTGCCAGCAGTACCGTCAACGCTTACAATGAGCAGTTCTTC